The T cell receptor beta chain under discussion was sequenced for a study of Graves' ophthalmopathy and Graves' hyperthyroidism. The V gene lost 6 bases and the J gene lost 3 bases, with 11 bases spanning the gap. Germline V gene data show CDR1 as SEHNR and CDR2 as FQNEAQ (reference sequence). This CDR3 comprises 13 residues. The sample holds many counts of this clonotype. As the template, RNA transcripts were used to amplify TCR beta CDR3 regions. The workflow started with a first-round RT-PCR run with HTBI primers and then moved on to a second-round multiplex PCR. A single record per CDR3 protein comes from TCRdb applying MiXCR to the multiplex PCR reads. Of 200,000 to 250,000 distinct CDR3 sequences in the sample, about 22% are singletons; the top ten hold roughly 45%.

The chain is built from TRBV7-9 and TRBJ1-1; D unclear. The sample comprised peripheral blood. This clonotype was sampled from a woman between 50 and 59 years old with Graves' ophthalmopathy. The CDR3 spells CASRTSGDTEAFF. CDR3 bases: TGTGCCAGCAGAACGTCTGGGGACACTGAAGCTTTCTTT.